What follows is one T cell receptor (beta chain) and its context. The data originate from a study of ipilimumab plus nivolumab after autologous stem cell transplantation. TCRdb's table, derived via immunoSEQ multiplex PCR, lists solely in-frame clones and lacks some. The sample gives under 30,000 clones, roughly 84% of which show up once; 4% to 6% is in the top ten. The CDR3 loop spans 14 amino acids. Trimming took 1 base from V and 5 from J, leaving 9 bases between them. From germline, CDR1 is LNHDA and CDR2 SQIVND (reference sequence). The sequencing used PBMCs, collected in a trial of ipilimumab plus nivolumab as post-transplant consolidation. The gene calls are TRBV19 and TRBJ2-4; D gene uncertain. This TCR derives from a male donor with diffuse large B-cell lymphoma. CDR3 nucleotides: TGTGCCAGTAGTATAGGGGCCGGCCAAAACATTCAGTACTTC. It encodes CASSIGAGQNIQYF.